The 5 T cell receptor beta chains presented below share a single source sample, sequenced in a study of cytomegalovirus exposure and HLA in healthy donors. The primer mix had 60 Vbeta and 13 Jbeta primers. Here immunoSEQ multiplex PCR was the method, and the copy in TCRdb shows in-frame clones only, minus some. The sample consists of under 200,000 clones, about 75% of them appearing once. The source material was PBMCs. The receptor set was obtained from a male donor in good health and CMV-seropositive.

This chain uses TRBV5-1 with TRBJ1-3, with TRBD1 identical over 7 bases. The germline CDR1 and CDR2 sequences are SGHRS and YFSETQ. The CDR3 is 16 amino acids. The junction had 9 bases not matched to a gene; V was cut back by 4 bases and J by 2 bases. CDR3 region: CASSVNRGDPGNTIYF. The CDR3 DNA follows: TGCGCCAGCAGCGTTAACAGGGGTGATCCTGGAAACACCATATATTTT.

The chain links TRBV7-9 to TRBJ1-2, with 10 positions matching TRBD1. This CDR3 spans 16 amino acids. The J segment lost 7 bases and the V segment lost 3 bases, leaving 11 bases of the junction unmatched. Germline V gene data show CDR1 as SEHNR and CDR2 as FQNEAQ (reference sequence). CDR3 sequence reads: CASSLVGDRGNSGYTF. DNA for the CDR3: TGTGCCAGCAGCTTGGTCGGGGACAGGGGTAATTCTGGCTACACCTTC.

The chain combines TRBV10-3 with TRBJ1-1; D is perhaps TRBD1 (6 bases). Trimming removed 3 bases from V and 5 bases from J, with 10 bases in between. The CDR3 has 13 amino acids. Germline V lookup: CDR1 ENHRY, CDR2 SYGVKD. CDR3 DNA sequence: TGTGCCATCAGTGACGGGGGGCAAACTGAAGCTTTCTTT. Amino acid sequence: CAISDGGQTEAFF.

The chain joins TRBV9 to TRBJ1-1, with D possibly TRBD1 on 6 matching bases. This CDR3 spans 15 amino acids. Trimming took 0 bases from V and 1 from J, leaving 10 bases between them. Germline values: CDR1 SGDLS, CDR2 YYNGEE. This CDR3 reads CASSVDETGNTEAFF. The CDR3 DNA sequence: TGTGCCAGCAGCGTAGATGAGACAGGGAACACTGAAGCTTTCTTT.

The chain recombines TRBV5-1 with TRBJ2-1; perhaps TRBD1 as D (6 bases). The CDR3 consists of 16 residues. CDR1 is SGHRS, CDR2 YFSETQ, per germline. The V end was cut by 4 bases, the J end by 4 bases, with 18 bases between. The CDR3 loop is CASSPGRTAAYNEQFF. In nucleotides, the CDR3 is TGCGCCAGCAGCCCAGGCCGGACAGCAGCTTACAATGAGCAGTTCTTC.